Below, one T cell receptor (beta chain) is given with its context. This sample is part of a study of blood T cell repertoires in COVID-19. On the study more broadly: The United States, Italy and Spain were the sources of the acute and convalescent COVID-19 samples. In each case, the material was cDNA or gDNA derived from T cells, B-cell-depleted T cells, or PBMCs.

Enrolment of Seattle patients took place during active infection, and they were followed longitudinally. In the study's own analysis: For nucleated cells, counts were estimated from reference gene primer amplification. Only in-frame clones appear in the TCRdb table, and some are missing; sequencing was by immunoSEQ multiplex PCR. Clonal size and the V and J genes are those of that table, whereas D and trimming came from the DNA. The sample contains hundreds of thousands of clones, 80% to 90% of which appear only once. Germline values: CDR1 LNHNV, CDR2 YYDKDF (reference sequence). Trimming pared 0 bases from V and 4 bases from J, leaving 5 bases between. The CDR3 length is 13 residues.

This clonotype originated in a woman in her sixties or seventies with COVID-19, enrolled during active disease. The sequenced material came from peripheral blood. The V and J genes are TRBV15 and TRBJ2-3; no reliable D call. As DNA, the CDR3 is TGTGCCACCAGCAGAGATACGGCAGATACGCAGTATTTT. Its protein is CATSRDTADTQYF.